This T cell receptor (beta chain) was captured in a study of T-cell reconstitution after alpha-beta-depleted transplantation in children. Preparing the TCRbeta library involved the use of unique molecular identifiers. TCRdb analysed the PCR reads with MiXCR anew, one entry per CDR3 protein. This repertoire shows around 530,000 distinct CDR3 sequences, 30% to 35% found once; its top ten account for 2% to 3%. CDR1 is KGHSH, CDR2 LQKENI, per germline. The CDR3 consists of 17 residues. V lost 4 bases, J lost 2 bases, and 18 bases lay in between. The sample was PBMCs from the stem cell graft donor, taken from the stem cell graft. The V call is TRBV18, the J call TRBJ1-5; D may be TRBD1 (5 bases). The receptor was isolated from a human donor who donated a stem cell graft to a child with aplastic anemia. The CDR3 nucleotides read TGTGCCAGCTCACAACCACCGGGGCCTGTGGGCAATCAGCCCCAGCATTTT. Amino acid sequence: CASSQPPGPVGNQPQHF.